This TCR beta chain emerged from a study of breast tumors, draining lymph nodes, adjacent tissues. Each CDR3 protein is one row after TCRdb ran MiXCR on the multiplex PCR reads. The data contain 47,000 or so distinct CDR3 sequences, approximately 22% of them seen just once; the ten biggest clones take up about 7.8%. Germline CDR1 and CDR2: SGHAT and FQNNGV. This CDR3 is 15 amino acids long. The V end was cut by 1 base, the J end by 4 bases, with 13 bases between. This clonotype was recorded at least ten times. The TCR sequence derives from a female donor with breast cancer. Some clones in this sample may be carry-over from other donors' samples. V gene TRBV11-2 combines with J gene TRBJ1-2; possible D gene TRBD1, 5 bases. Input material: breast tumor tissue. In DNA form, the CDR3 reads TGTGCCAGCAGCTTAGGCGACAGTCCCTTCTATGGCTACACCTTC. As protein: CASSLGDSPFYGYTF. The entire variable domain, with the rest obtained from reference TRBV11-2 and TRBJ1-2, is as follows: EAGVAQSPRYKIIEKRQSVAFWCNPISGHATLYWYQQILGQGPKLLIQFQNNGVVDDSQLPKDRFSAERLKGVDSTLKIQPAKLEDSAVYLCASSLGDSPFYGYTFGSGTRLTVV.